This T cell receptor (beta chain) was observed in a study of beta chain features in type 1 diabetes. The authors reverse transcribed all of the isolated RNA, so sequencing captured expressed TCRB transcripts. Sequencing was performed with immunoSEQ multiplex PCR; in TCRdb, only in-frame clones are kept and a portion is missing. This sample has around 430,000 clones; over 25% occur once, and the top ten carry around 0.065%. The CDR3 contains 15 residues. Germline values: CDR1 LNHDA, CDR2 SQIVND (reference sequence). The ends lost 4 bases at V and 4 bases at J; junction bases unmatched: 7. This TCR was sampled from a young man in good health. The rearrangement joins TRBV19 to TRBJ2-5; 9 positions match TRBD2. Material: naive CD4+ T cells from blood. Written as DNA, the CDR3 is TGTGCCAGTAGTAGCCGTCGGACTAGCGTAGAGACCCAGTACTTC. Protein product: CASSSRRTSVETQYF. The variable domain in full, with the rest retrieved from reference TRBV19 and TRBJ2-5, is DGGITQSPKYLFRKEGQNVTLSCEQNLNHDAMYWYRQDPGQGLRLIYYSQIVNDFQKGDIAEGYSVSREKKESFPLTVTSAQKNPTAFYLCASSSRRTSVETQYFGPGTRLLVL.